The subject of this entry is one TCR beta chain. Its antigen is not identified. This sample was included in a study of CD8+CD57+ T cells in acquired aplastic anemia. Patients chosen for sequencing had shown CD8+CD57+ cell expansion by flow cytometry. Every one of the patients had aplastic anemia (severe, acquired). Genomic DNA, serving as template, underwent TCR beta VDJ and CDR3 profiling. Each CDR3 protein is one row after TCRdb ran MiXCR on the reads. The data show around 500,000 distinct CDR3 sequences, about a third seen once. Study-level results: There were 25 to 35 CD8+ CDR3 sequences that occurred in both patients and controls. Patients and healthy controls showed no significant CD8+ Simpson's diversity difference.

Input material: sorted CD4+, CD8+, or CD8+CD57+ T cells (not recorded which) from PBMCs. The receptor comes from a human donor with aplastic anemia.

The CDR3 sequence: CASSEGTGRRDGELFF. In DNA, the CDR3 is TGTGCCAGCAGCGAAGGGACAGGGCGAAGGGACGGGGAGCTGTTTTTT. The chain employs TRBV4-2 and TRBJ2-2; 9 nucleotides align to TRBD1. This CDR3 has 16 amino acids. V was pared by 5 bases and J by 7 bases, with 11 bases of the junction left unmatched. Per the germline V gene, CDR1 is LGHNA and CDR2 is YNFKEQ.